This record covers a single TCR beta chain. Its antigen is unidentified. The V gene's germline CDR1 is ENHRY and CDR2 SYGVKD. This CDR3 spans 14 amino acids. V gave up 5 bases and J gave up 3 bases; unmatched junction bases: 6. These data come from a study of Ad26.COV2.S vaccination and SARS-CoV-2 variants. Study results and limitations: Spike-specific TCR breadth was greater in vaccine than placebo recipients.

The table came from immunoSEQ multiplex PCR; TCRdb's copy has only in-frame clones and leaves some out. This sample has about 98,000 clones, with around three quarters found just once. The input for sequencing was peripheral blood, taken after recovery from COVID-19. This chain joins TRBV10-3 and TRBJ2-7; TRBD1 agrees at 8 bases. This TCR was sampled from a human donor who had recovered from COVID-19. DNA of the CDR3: TGTGCCATCAGTAGTGGACAGGGCGACTACGAGCAGTACTTC. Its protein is CAISSGQGDYEQYF.